A single sample is the source of the 21 T cell receptor beta chains below, sequenced in a study of post-analysis software for immune sequencing data. Study-wide points: Compared with controls, patients had more of five or six TRBV segments, including TRBV5-6, TRBV5-1 and TRBV20-1.

Antigen specificity for these receptors is unknown. Unique molecular identifiers featured in each of the TCR beta cDNA libraries. TCRdb reprocessed the PCR reads with MiXCR, giving one entry per CDR3 protein. Of 740,000 or so distinct CDR3 sequences in the sample, around 53% were seen once. Sample: blood. These receptor sequences come from a girl between 5 and 17 years old with multiple sclerosis.

The chain is built from TRBV5-1 and TRBJ1-6, with 9 positions matching TRBD1. J lost 11 bases, V lost 1 base, and 4 bases had no gene match. The CDR3 is 14 residues long. From germline, CDR1 is SGHRS and CDR2 YFSETQ. The CDR3 loop is CASSLNRGQAPLHF. The CDR3, as DNA: TGCGCCAGCAGCTTGAACAGGGGGCAGGCACCCCTCCACTTT.

For the CDR3, the DNA is TGTGCCAGCAGCTTAAGAACGGGAAACTCCTACAATGAGCAGTTCTTC. This encodes CASSLRTGNSYNEQFF. The V and J genes are TRBV7-3 and TRBJ2-1; tentative D call: TRBD2 (5 bases). This CDR3 spans 16 amino acids. Germline V gene sequence: CDR1 SGHTA, CDR2 FQGTGA. Trimming took 1 base from V and 0 from J, leaving 10 bases between them.

The chain has TRBV5-5 and TRBJ2-5; D may be TRBD2 (5 bases). Germline assignment: CDR1 SGHKS and CDR2 YYEKEE (reference sequence). CDR3 size: 16 residues. V was pared by 2 bases and J by 5 bases, with 19 bases between. In DNA, the CDR3 is TGTGCCAGCAGCTTTTTGTCGCCGGGGTCCGGGGAGACCCAGTACTTC. Translating gives CASSFLSPGSGETQYF.

The rearrangement uses TRBV5-4 and TRBJ2-1; D not resolved. Trimming cost V 4 bases and J 4 bases, with 12 bases left between them. Germline CDR1 and CDR2: SGHNT and YYREEE (reference sequence). The length of the CDR3 is 14 residues. DNA of the CDR3: TGTGCCAGCAGCCAAATTTCAGTTTACAATGAGCAGTTCTTC. Its translation is CASSQISVYNEQFF.

The V and J genes are TRBV6-6 and TRBJ2-7; D call uncertain. V was cut by 2 bases and J by 4 bases, with 12 bases left in between. The CDR3 runs 14 residues. Germline lookup yields CDR1 MNHNY and CDR2 SVGAGI (reference sequence). CDR3 nucleotide sequence: TGTGCCAGCAGTTACCCACCCGGCCGGTACGAGCAGTACTTC. Translated: CASSYPPGRYEQYF.

There are a few counts of this clonotype. This rearrangement joins TRBV29-1 to TRBJ2-3; D possibly matches TRBD1 or TRBD2 (5 bases each). CDR1 and CDR2 (germline): SQVTM, ANQGSEA. V lost 0 bases, J lost 2 bases, and 27 bases lay in between. The CDR3 sequence is 20 residues long. The CDR3: CSVEDPRLWGRDGYTDTQYF. The CDR3, as DNA: TGCAGCGTTGAAGATCCTAGGCTATGGGGCCGGGACGGATACACAGATACGCAGTATTTT.

The CDR3 nucleotides are TGTGCCAGCAGCTACGCTGGGGCCCTGTTCTCTAGCGGGAGGTATGAGCAGTTCTTC. Translated: CASSYAGALFSSGRYEQFF. The chain couples TRBV7-9 to TRBJ2-1; the match to TRBD2 covers 11 bases. Germline-derived CDR1 and CDR2 are SEHNR and FQNEAQ (reference sequence). V trimming: 4 bases; J trimming: 8 bases; junction bases outside the gene matches: 19. The CDR3 has 19 amino acids.

This chain uses TRBV20-1 with TRBJ1-5; 9 bases line up with TRBD1. V dropped 6 bases and J dropped 3; count of bases not matched to a gene: 12. The CDR3 runs 16 residues. Per the germline V gene, CDR1 is DFQATT and CDR2 is SNEGSKA (reference sequence). Written as DNA, the CDR3 is TGCAGTGCCTTCAACCGGGACAGGGAAGCCAATCAGCCCCAGCATTTT. It specifies CSAFNRDREANQPQHF.

The chain's CDR3 is CASSLGVTNWGDEQFF. The CDR3 DNA reads as TGTGCCAGCAGCTTAGGGGTGACTAACTGGGGCGATGAGCAGTTCTTC. The rearrangement links TRBV7-2 to TRBJ2-1; D possibly uses TRBD1 or TRBD2 (5 bases each). Trimming removed 1 base at V and 8 bases at J, with 18 bases between. The CDR3 contains 16 residues. CDR1 SGHTA and CDR2 FQGNSA come from the germline V gene.

The chain joins TRBV5-1 to TRBJ2-2, with unresolved D. The CDR3 has 16 residues. CDR1 and CDR2 from the germline V gene are SGHRS and YFSETQ. V lost 2 bases, J lost 4 bases, and 15 bases lay in between. CDR3 region: CASSLLSTLSTGELFF. CDR3 in DNA: TGCGCCAGCAGCTTATTATCAACTCTTTCCACCGGGGAGCTGTTTTTT.

The chain uses TRBV27 and TRBJ1-5; D is perhaps TRBD1 (5 bases). The CDR3 loop spans 16 amino acids. The germline V gene has CDR1 MNHEY and CDR2 SMNVEV (reference sequence). The V end lost 5 bases, the J end lost 5 bases, and 19 bases lay between the germline ends. The CDR3 spells CASSPSWPGPDQPQHF. CDR3 bases: TGTGCCAGCAGTCCATCGTGGCCGGGACCAGATCAGCCCCAGCATTTT.

This chain connects TRBV5-1 to TRBJ2-3, with D perhaps matching TRBD2 (7 bases). The CDR3 contains 16 residues. The V end was cut by 4 bases, the J end by 5 bases, with 20 bases between. Germline CDR1 and CDR2: SGHRS and YFSETQ. The CDR3 nucleotides read TGCGCCAGCAGCCCCGCCCCGGGGGGCGAGGTAGATACGCAGTATTTT. The encoded protein is CASSPAPGGEVDTQYF.

The rearrangement links TRBV10-3 to TRBJ2-4; 8 bases are a match to TRBD1. The DNA end lines up better with TRBJ2-7; the J call may be wrong. The CDR3 is 14 residues long. From germline, CDR1 is ENHRY and CDR2 SYGVKD. The CDR3 nucleotides are TGTGCCATCAGGGTAGACAGGGGATTCTACGAGCAGTACTTC. Protein sequence: CAIRVDRGFYEQYF.

As DNA, the CDR3 is TGCAGCGTTACAGGGGGGGGCAATGAGCAGTTCTTC. Protein sequence: CSVTGGGNEQFF. The chain couples TRBV29-1 to TRBJ2-1, with D possibly matching TRBD1 (8 bases). With 5 bases removed from V and 6 bases from J, the gap between germline ends came to 11 bases. Germline CDR1 SQVTM, CDR2 ANQGSEA. The CDR3 runs 12 residues.

This clonotype was observed a few times. CDR3 DNA: TGTGCCAGCAGCGCCCATGAGACCTGGGACAGTGAAAACATTCAGTACTTC. Translated: CASSAHETWDSENIQYF. The chain joins TRBV9 to TRBJ2-4, with 7 bases fitting TRBD1. Germline assignment: CDR1 SGDLS and CDR2 YYNGEE. V shed 3 bases and J 5 bases; nucleotides not matched to a gene: 14. This CDR3 comprises 17 residues.

The rearrangement links TRBV29-1 to TRBJ1-4, with 7 bases matching TRBD1. CDR1 is SQVTM and CDR2 is ANQGSEA in the germline V gene. V trimming: 7 bases; J trimming: 8 bases; junction bases outside the gene matches: 13. CDR3 length: 14 residues. CDR3 in DNA: TGCAGCGGTGGCCAGGGGGGCCGGGGGGAAAAACTGTTTTTT. This codes for CSGGQGGRGEKLFF.

CDR3 residues: CSARDPRKGSLTAEAFF. As DNA, the CDR3 is TGCAGTGCTAGAGATCCTAGGAAAGGCTCCCTTACTGCTGAAGCTTTCTTT. The chain employs TRBV20-1 and TRBJ1-1; no firm D call. The CDR3 has 17 residues. Germline V lookup: CDR1 DFQATT, CDR2 SNEGSKA (reference sequence). Trimming pared 0 bases from V and 6 bases from J, leaving 23 bases between.

As DNA, the CDR3 is TGTGCCACCAGCCGCACAACAGGGAATTCACCCCTCCACTTT. The encoded protein is CATSRTTGNSPLHF. The rearrangement uses TRBV15 and TRBJ1-6, with a possible D match to TRBD1 (6 bases). This CDR3 contains 14 residues. The germline gives CDR1 LNHNV, CDR2 YYDKDF (reference sequence). V was trimmed by 5 bases and J by 7 bases, leaving 12 bases between them.

This clonotype was observed a few times. V and J are TRBV20-1 and TRBJ2-7, with D perhaps matching TRBD1 (5 bases). Germline assignment: CDR1 DFQATT and CDR2 SNEGSKA (reference sequence). The CDR3 is made up of 13 amino acids. Trimming took 3 bases from V and 3 from J, leaving 12 bases between them. The CDR3 nucleotides are TGCAGTGCTAGCGACAGCTACCTCTACGAGCAGTACTTC. This translates into CSASDSYLYEQYF.

This chain connects TRBV18 to TRBJ1-2; D is unclear. Germline values: CDR1 KGHSH, CDR2 LQKENI. V was pared by 2 bases and J by 2 bases, with 12 bases between. The CDR3 is made up of 15 amino acids. The CDR3 here is CASSPSTAVNYGYTF. The DNA of the CDR3 is TGTGCCAGCTCACCATCAACAGCGGTGAACTATGGCTACACCTTC.

The rearrangement links TRBV5-1 to TRBJ1-2, with D maybe TRBD1 (5 bases). The CDR3 runs 16 residues. Trimming removed 4 bases at V and 8 bases at J, with 24 bases between. Germline V gene lookup returns CDR1 SGHRS and CDR2 YFSETQ. CDR3 sequence reads: CASSANRIRDGGGYTF. In nucleotides, the CDR3 is TGCGCCAGCAGCGCGAACAGGATCCGGGACGGCGGAGGCTACACCTTC. The whole variable domain, remainder taken from reference TRBV5-1 and TRBJ1-2, is KAGVTQTPRYLIKTRGQQVTLSCSPISGHRSVSWYQQTPGQGLQFLFEYFSETQRNKGNFPGRFSGRQFSNSRSEMNVSTLELGDSALYLCASSANRIRDGGGYTFGSGTRLTVV.